These 21 T cell receptor beta chains share one sample of origin, sequenced in a study of cytomegalovirus exposure and HLA in healthy donors. 13 Jbeta primers and 60 Vbeta primers were used for the PCR. Here immunoSEQ multiplex PCR was the method, and the copy in TCRdb shows in-frame clones only, minus some. The sample records 93,000 or so clones, 84% being singletons. The sequenced material came from PBMCs. These receptors came from a woman aged 18-30 years in good health and CMV-seropositive.

The chain uses TRBV5-1 and TRBJ1-1; TRBD1 matches 7 bases. CDR3 size: 13 residues. Germline lookup yields CDR1 SGHRS and CDR2 YFSETQ. The V gene end was trimmed by 4 bases and the J gene end by 10 bases; junction bases not matched to a gene: 10. CDR3 region: CASSISGTATAFF. In nucleotides, the CDR3 is TGCGCCAGCAGCATCTCCGGGACAGCTACAGCTTTCTTT.

The gene calls are TRBV5-1 and TRBJ1-5, with 11 bases identical to TRBD1. The CDR3 runs 14 residues. From germline, CDR1 is SGHRS and CDR2 YFSETQ. Germline trimming cut 3 bases from V and 8 bases from J; bases unmatched to any gene: 4. The CDR3 DNA is TGCGCCAGCAGCTGGGGACAGGGGGGGGAGCCCCAGCATTTT. Amino acids: CASSWGQGGEPQHF.

The V gene is TRBV9, the J gene TRBJ1-1; tentatively, D is TRBD1 (6 bases). V lost 3 bases and J lost 8, with 20 bases in between. Germline assignment: CDR1 SGDLS and CDR2 YYNGEE. The CDR3 has 15 residues. The CDR3 DNA sequence: TGTGCCAGCAGCGAATGGAACAGGGATGGGTTCGAAGCTTTCTTT. It is translated as CASSEWNRDGFEAFF. Looking up the rest from reference TRBV9 and TRBJ1-1 gives the full variable domain: DSGVTQTPKHLITATGQRVTLRCSPRSGDLSVYWYQQSLDQGLQFLIQYYNGEERAKGNILERFSAQQFPDLHSELNLSSLELGDSALYFCASSEWNRDGFEAFFGQGTRLTVV.

This clone was counted once. The gene calls are TRBV5-6 and TRBJ2-2; a possible D gene is TRBD1 (5 bases). V was pared by 0 bases and J by 13 bases, with 10 bases between. Germline V gene lookup returns CDR1 SGHDT and CDR2 YYEEEE. The length of the CDR3 is 12 residues. The CDR3 is CASSLGNRWLFF. The CDR3 region has the DNA TGTGCCAGCAGCTTGGGGAACAGGTGGCTGTTTTTT. Full variable domain (outside the CDR3, taken from reference TRBV5-6 and TRBJ2-2): DAGVTQSPTHLIKTRGQQVTLRCSPKSGHDTVSWYQQALGQGPQFIFQYYEEEERQRGNFPDRFSGHQFPNYSSELNVNALLLGDSALYLCASSLGNRWLFFGEGSRLTVL.

This clone showed up just once. The CDR3 nucleotides read TGTGCCAGCAGCTTTAGGGGGAAAAACTATGGCTACACCTTC. Translating it yields CASSFRGKNYGYTF. The gene calls are TRBV5-8 and TRBJ1-2, with D maybe TRBD1 (6 bases). The germline V gene encodes CDR1 SGHTS and CDR2 YDEGEE. This CDR3 has 14 amino acids. V gave up 2 bases and J gave up 2 bases, with 10 bases separating them.

The chain uses TRBV4-1 and TRBJ2-7; 7 nucleotides align to TRBD1. The germline V gene has CDR1 MGHRA and CDR2 YSYEKL. Losses at the gene ends were 1 base for V and 3 bases for J; bases not matched to a gene: 9. CDR3 length: 16 residues. The CDR3 DNA reads as TGCGCCAGCAGCCAAGCCGGGACAGCTCTGAGCTACGAGCAGTACTTC. Translated: CASSQAGTALSYEQYF.

As to this clone: At one boundary the junction diverges from the germline segment, which might be a read error. V is TRBV7-7 and J is TRBJ2-2; TRBD1 matches 8 bases. The germline CDR1 and CDR2 sequences are SSHAT and FNYEAQ (reference sequence). The CDR3 consists of 14 residues. This chain's CDR3 is CASSGQGNTGELFF. The CDR3 DNA reads as TGTGCTAGCAGCGGACAGGGGAACACCGGGGAGCTGTTTTTT.

Here the CDR3 reads CASGPDTSGGNEQFF. The CDR3 nucleotides are TGTGCCAGCGGTCCCGACACTAGCGGCGGCAATGAGCAGTTCTTC. The chain joins TRBV27 to TRBJ2-1; 8 bases map to TRBD2. Germline CDR1 MNHEY, CDR2 SMNVEV (reference sequence). Trimming at V came to 8 bases and at J to 6 bases, leaving 12 bases not matched to a gene. The CDR3 covers 15 residues.

This clone is a singleton in its sample. The rearrangement joins TRBV5-1 to TRBJ2-5; TRBD1 matches at 8 bases. V gave up 4 bases and J gave up 1 base; unmatched junction bases: 9. The CDR3 has 16 residues. CDR1 and CDR2 from the germline V gene are SGHRS and YFSETQ. The CDR3 loop reads CASSTSGGAGQETQYF. The CDR3 coding sequence is TGCGCCAGCAGCACTTCAGGGGGCGCAGGCCAAGAGACCCAGTACTTC.

V usage is TRBV13 and J usage is TRBJ2-2, with a tentative D call TRBD2 (5 bases). This CDR3 region has 15 residues. Germline V gives CDR1 PRHDT, CDR2 FYEKMQ (reference sequence). V was cut by 1 base and J by 4 bases, with 10 bases left in between. CDR3 amino acids: CASSLARAGTGELFF. CDR3 nucleotides: TGTGCCAGCAGCTTAGCAAGGGCGGGCACCGGGGAGCTGTTTTTT.

V and J are TRBV2 and TRBJ2-7; 7 positions match TRBD2. The V segment lost 8 bases and the J segment 4 bases; nucleotides outside the gene matches: 5. Germline CDR1 is SNHLY and CDR2 is FYNNEI. The CDR3 loop spans 12 amino acids. The chain's CDR3 is CASRDYLYEQYF. The CDR3 region has the DNA TGTGCCAGCCGGGACTACCTATACGAGCAGTACTTC.

The chain recombines TRBV6-1 with TRBJ2-7; 9 nucleotides match TRBD1. CDR3 size: 15 residues. Per germline, CDR1 MNHNS and CDR2 SASEGT. V shed 7 bases, J shed 2 bases, and the junction held 9 bases outside the gene matches. This CDR3 reads CASTSTGGLPYEQYF. In DNA form, the CDR3 reads TGTGCCAGCACCAGTACAGGGGGCCTCCCCTACGAGCAGTACTTC.

V usage is TRBV6-1 and J usage is TRBJ1-1; the match to TRBD1 covers 7 bases. This CDR3 has 13 amino acids. V shed 6 bases, J shed 5 bases, and the junction held 6 bases outside the gene matches. CDR1 MNHNS and CDR2 SASEGT come from the germline V gene. CDR3 in amino acids: CASRRDRDTEAFF. The CDR3, as DNA: TGTGCCAGCAGACGGGACAGAGATACTGAAGCTTTCTTT.

This clone was recorded a few times. V is TRBV28 and J is TRBJ2-2; maybe TRBD2 (6 bases). Germline values: CDR1 MDHEN, CDR2 SYDVKM. This CDR3 contains 14 residues. The germline V and J ends were trimmed by 9 bases and 5 bases, with 16 bases remaining between them. CDR3 amino acids: CASRDSGGTGELFF. The CDR3 nucleotides read TGTGCCAGTAGAGATAGCGGTGGGACCGGGGAGCTGTTTTTT.

V is TRBV10-1 and J is TRBJ1-1, with D maybe TRBD1 (6 bases). This CDR3 region has 16 residues. V was cut by 1 base and J by 1 base, with 13 bases left in between. CDR1 is WNHNN, CDR2 SYGVQD, per germline (reference sequence). This CDR3 reads CASSECLQGSNTEAFF. Here the CDR3 DNA reads TGCGCCAGCAGTGAGTGCCTACAGGGTTCGAACACTGAAGCTTTCTTT.

The rearrangement joins TRBV6-1 to TRBJ2-7, with 8 bases aligning to TRBD1. There are 14 residues in the CDR3. Trimming took 6 bases from V and 1 from J; bases not matched to a gene: 5. Per the germline V gene, CDR1 is MNHNS and CDR2 is SASEGT. The CDR3: CASRDRAVSYEQYF. The DNA of the CDR3 is TGTGCCAGCAGGGACAGGGCAGTTTCCTACGAGCAGTACTTC.

This clone was seen a handful of times. The chain recombines TRBV19 with TRBJ1-5; possible D gene TRBD1, 6 bases. Germline CDR1 LNHDA, CDR2 SQIVND (reference sequence). V was cut by 5 bases and J by 1 base, with 9 bases left in between. CDR3 size: 14 residues. Written as DNA, the CDR3 is TGTGCCAGTAGTTCCACAGGGAGCAATCAGCCCCAGCATTTT. This gives the protein CASSSTGSNQPQHF.

This chain joins TRBV2 and TRBJ2-5, with 7 bases matching TRBD1. V lost 6 bases, J lost 5 bases, and 9 bases stayed unmatched. The CDR3 contains 14 residues. Per the germline V gene, CDR1 is SNHLY and CDR2 is FYNNEI. Written as DNA, the CDR3 is TGTGCCAGCAGAGCCACAGGGGACCCGGAGACCCAGTACTTC. Amino acid sequence: CASRATGDPETQYF. Together with reference TRBV2 and TRBJ2-5, the CDR3 gives the full variable domain: EPEVTQTPSHQVTQMGQEVILRCVPISNHLYFYWYRQILGQKVEFLVSFYNNEISEKSEIFDDQFSVERPDGSNFTLKIRSTKLEDSAMYFCASRATGDPETQYFGPGTRLLVL.

The chain joins TRBV5-6 to TRBJ2-5; possible D gene TRBD2, 5 bases. The CDR3 covers 14 residues. V lost 2 bases and J lost 5, with 13 bases in between. Germline V gives CDR1 SGHDT, CDR2 YYEEEE. CDR3 in DNA: TGTGCCAGCAGCTTCGTTCGGGGTAGGGAGACCCAGTACTTC. It is translated as CASSFVRGRETQYF.

V gene TRBV15 combines with J gene TRBJ2-3, with 9 bases identical to TRBD1. This CDR3 is built from 14 residues. The germline CDR1 and CDR2 sequences are LNHNV and YYDKDF (reference sequence). The V gene end was trimmed by 9 bases and the J gene end by 2 bases; junction bases not matched to a gene: 6. The CDR3 loop reads CATRQGGLTDTQYF. The CDR3 region has the DNA TGTGCCACAAGACAGGGGGGGCTCACAGATACGCAGTATTTT.

The gene calls are TRBV5-6 and TRBJ1-1; D gene uncertain. The germline V gene encodes CDR1 SGHDT and CDR2 YYEEEE. The CDR3 extends over 13 amino acids. V was cut by 0 bases and J by 4 bases, with 7 bases left in between. The CDR3 DNA is TGTGCCAGCAGCTTGGCTGGCCCCACTGAAGCTTTCTTT. Its protein product is CASSLAGPTEAFF.